These T cell receptor beta chains were read from a single sample in a study of T-cell reconstitution after alpha-beta-depleted transplantation in children. TCRdb re-derived calls from the PCR reads in MiXCR, one entry per CDR3 protein. The sample has approximately 390,000 distinct CDR3 sequences, roughly a tenth seen once. Here the sequenced sample was PBMCs from the stem cell graft donor, taken from the stem cell graft. The receptors shown here come from a human donor who donated a stem cell graft to a child with acute myeloid leukemia. CDR3s include the opening cysteine and the closing phenylalanine or tryptophan. A D gene is named only where the DNA matches it firmly. Size tells how often a clone was seen (once, few, many) or the class of an expanded clone, and some rows leave it out.

j_gene: TRBJ2-1; d_gene: NA; abundance: few; v_gene: TRBV9; CDR3aa: CASSPSLGFFYNEQFF; CDR3nt: TGTGCCAGCAGCCCCTCCCTTGGATTCTTCTACAATGAGCAGTTCTTC
j_gene: TRBJ2-1; d_gene: TRBD2; abundance: few; v_gene: TRBV20-1; CDR3aa: CSASRLAGGLFNEQFF; CDR3nt: TGCAGTGCTAGCCGACTAGCGGGGGGGCTTTTCAATGAGCAGTTCTTC
j_gene: TRBJ2-2; d_gene: NA; abundance: NA; v_gene: TRBV10-3; CDR3aa: CAISDHQNTGELFF; CDR3nt: TGTGCCATCAGTGACCACCAGAACACCGGGGAGCTGTTTTTT
j_gene: TRBJ2-7; d_gene: NA; abundance: many; v_gene: TRBV10-3; CDR3aa: CAINPGTPYEQYF; CDR3nt: TGTGCCATCAACCCCGGGACTCCCTACGAGCAGTACTTC
j_gene: TRBJ1-5; d_gene: TRBD1; abundance: many; v_gene: TRBV10-3; CDR3aa: CAISVGQGADNQPQHF; CDR3nt: TGTGCCATCAGTGTGGGACAGGGGGCGGACAATCAGCCCCAGCATTTT
j_gene: TRBJ2-2; d_gene: TRBD1; abundance: few; v_gene: TRBV6-4; CDR3aa: CASSEGQEAAGELFF; CDR3nt: TGTGCCAGCAGCGAAGGACAGGAAGCGGCCGGGGAGCTGTTTTTT
j_gene: TRBJ2-5; d_gene: NA; abundance: many; v_gene: TRBV12-3/TRBV12-4; CDR3aa: CASSLYPRGTQYF; CDR3nt: TGTGCCAGCAGTTTATACCCGCGGGGGACCCAGTACTTC
j_gene: TRBJ2-1; d_gene: TRBD2; abundance: NA; v_gene: TRBV20-1; CDR3aa: CCARDQLAGGINEQFF; CDR3nt: TGCTGTGCTAGAGATCAATTAGCGGGAGGCATCAATGAGCAGTTCTTC
j_gene: TRBJ2-1; d_gene: TRBD2; abundance: many; v_gene: TRBV5-1; CDR3aa: CASSSSGSQNNEQFF; CDR3nt: TGCGCCAGCAGCAGTAGCGGGAGCCAAAACAATGAGCAGTTCTTC
j_gene: TRBJ2-1; d_gene: NA; abundance: NA; v_gene: TRBV29-1; CDR3aa: CSVELDLLAGHLYNEQFF; CDR3nt: TGCAGCGTTGAATTGGACCTGCTCGCGGGTCATCTCTACAATGAGCAGTTCTTC
j_gene: TRBJ2-2; d_gene: NA; abundance: many; v_gene: TRBV7-2; CDR3aa: CASRGANTGELFF; CDR3nt: TGTGCCAGCCGTGGGGCTAACACCGGGGAGCTGTTTTTT
j_gene: TRBJ1-5; d_gene: NA; abundance: few; v_gene: TRBV7-8; CDR3aa: CASSFLRGGNQPQHF; CDR3nt: TGTGCCAGCAGCTTCCTTAGGGGCGGCAATCAGCCCCAGCATTTT
j_gene: TRBJ2-5; d_gene: TRBD2; abundance: few; v_gene: TRBV12-3/TRBV12-4; CDR3aa: CASSGRNQETQYF; CDR3nt: TGTGCCAGTAGCGGGAGGAACCAAGAGACCCAGTACTTC